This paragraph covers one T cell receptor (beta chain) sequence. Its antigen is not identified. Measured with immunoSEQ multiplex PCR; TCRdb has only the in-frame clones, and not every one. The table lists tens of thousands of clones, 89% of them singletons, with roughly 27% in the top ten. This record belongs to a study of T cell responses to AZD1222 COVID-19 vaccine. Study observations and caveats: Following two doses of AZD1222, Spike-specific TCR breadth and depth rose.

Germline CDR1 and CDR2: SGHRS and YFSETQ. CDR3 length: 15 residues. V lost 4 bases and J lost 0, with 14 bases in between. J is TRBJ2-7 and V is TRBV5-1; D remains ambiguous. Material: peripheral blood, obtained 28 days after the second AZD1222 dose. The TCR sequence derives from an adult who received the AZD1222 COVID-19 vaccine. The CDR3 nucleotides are TGCGCCAGCAGCCCCCGGACCGGCAGCTCCTACGAGCAGTACTTC. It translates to CASSPRTGSSYEQYF.